Below are 16 T cell receptor beta chains sequenced from a single sample in a study of cytomegalovirus exposure and HLA in healthy donors. The study ran its PCR with 60 Vbeta and 13 Jbeta primers. Sequencing used immunoSEQ multiplex PCR; TCRdb keeps in-frame clones, though not all of them. The sample records about 99,000 clones, less than 85% being singletons. Sequencing was carried out using PBMCs. The origin of the receptors is a woman under 30 in good health and CMV-seropositive.

J is TRBJ2-7 and V is TRBV29-1; 12 bases fit TRBD2. Germline V gene sequence: CDR1 SQVTM, CDR2 ANQGSEA. The CDR3 is 16 amino acids. Trimming at V came to 7 bases and at J to 6 bases, leaving 16 bases not matched to a gene. CDR3 region: CSAGSLAGGPRFEQYF. The CDR3 DNA reads as TGCAGCGCTGGTAGCCTAGCGGGAGGGCCCAGATTCGAGCAGTACTTC.

This chain joins TRBV12-5 and TRBJ2-1; D gene unclear. The CDR3 sequence is 15 residues long. V was shortened by 3 bases and J by 0 bases, with 9 bases between the two germline ends. Germline-derived CDR1 and CDR2 are LGHNT and FRNRAP. In nucleotides, the CDR3 is TGTGCTAGTGGTTTACCGGGTAACTCCTACAATGAGCAGTTCTTC. It codes for CASGLPGNSYNEQFF.

V usage is TRBV28 and J usage is TRBJ1-2; maybe TRBD1 (5 bases). Deletions cut 6 bases from V and 4 bases from J, with 12 bases between. There are 13 residues in the CDR3. Germline assignment: CDR1 MDHEN and CDR2 SYDVKM. The CDR3 coding sequence is TGTGCCAGCAGCGTACTGGGGCTCTATGGCTACACCTTC. Protein product: CASSVLGLYGYTF.

J is TRBJ1-3 and V is TRBV4-2; a weak D match, TRBD1 (6 bases). Germline CDR1 is LGHNA and CDR2 is YNFKEQ. CDR3 length: 16 residues. V was trimmed by 3 bases and J by 0 bases, leaving 12 bases between them. The CDR3: CASSQGDNFSGNTIYF. CDR3 sequence (DNA): TGTGCCAGCAGCCAGGGGGACAACTTCTCTGGAAACACCATATATTTT.

The genes are TRBV27 and TRBJ1-5; 8 bases align to TRBD1. V lost 3 bases and J lost 1; bases outside the gene matches: 8. This CDR3 is 17 amino acids long. Germline loops: CDR1 MNHEY, CDR2 SMNVEV (reference sequence). The CDR3 here is CASSFFSGGQSNQPQHF. CDR3 sequence (DNA): TGTGCCAGCAGTTTCTTTTCAGGGGGCCAGAGCAATCAGCCCCAGCATTTT.

The CDR3 protein is CASSLGGLSGQPQHF. In DNA, the CDR3 is TGTGCCAGCAGTCTGGGGGGACTGAGTGGTCAGCCCCAGCATTTT. The chain has TRBV9 and TRBJ1-5; maybe TRBD1 (5 bases). The length of the CDR3 is 15 residues. Trimming stripped 5 bases from V and 6 bases from J, with 18 bases between. CDR1 SGDLS and CDR2 YYNGEE come from the germline V gene.

This chain connects TRBV6-4 to TRBJ2-7, with 9 positions matching TRBD2. CDR3 length: 13 residues. Per germline, CDR1 MRHNA and CDR2 SNTAGT. The junction had 17 bases not matched to a gene; V was cut back by 11 bases and J by 12 bases. CDR3 sequence (DNA): TGTGCCCAAGGTTCGCCGGCAAGCGGGAGGATGTACTTC. As protein: CAQGSPASGRMYF.

This sequence joins TRBV28 and TRBJ1-3; 10 bases map to TRBD1. This CDR3 comprises 18 residues. Per germline, CDR1 MDHEN and CDR2 SYDVKM. The V and J ends lost 0 bases and 4 bases, in that order; junction bases with no gene match: 9. The CDR3 DNA reads TGTGCCAGCAGTTTATGGGGGGGACAGGGGAGCGCAGGAAACACCATATATTTT. This translates into CASSLWGGQGSAGNTIYF.

This sequence joins TRBV10-3 and TRBJ2-5, with 7 bases lining up with TRBD2. CDR3 length: 16 amino acids. Per the germline V gene, CDR1 is ENHRY and CDR2 is SYGVKD. Trimming removed 6 bases from V and 1 base from J; junction bases left unmatched: 11. The CDR3 region has the DNA TGTGCCATCAGCGGCCGCGGCGGGGGTGGCCAAGAGACCCAGTACTTC. This translates into CAISGRGGGGQETQYF.

This chain uses TRBV2 with TRBJ2-3; a weak D match, TRBD2 (6 bases). The CDR3 has 15 residues. In germline, CDR1 is SNHLY, CDR2 FYNNEI. Trimming took off 7 bases at V and 1 base at J, with 15 bases between the two ends. The CDR3 DNA reads as TGTGCCAGCAACAACGAGGGGACTCGCACAGATACGCAGTATTTT. Residues: CASNNEGTRTDTQYF.

V and J are TRBV9 and TRBJ2-1; tentative D call: TRBD2 (5 bases). Germline values: CDR1 SGDLS, CDR2 YYNGEE. V was clipped by 4 bases and J by 0 bases, with 11 bases between them. The CDR3 has 15 residues. CDR3 loop: CASSLGGLSYNEQFF. The CDR3, as DNA: TGTGCCAGCAGCCTAGGAGGTCTCTCCTACAATGAGCAGTTCTTC.

The chain is built from TRBV30 and TRBJ2-3, with TRBD2 matching over 7 bases. CDR1 and CDR2 (germline): GTSNPN, SVGIG (reference sequence). Trimming at V came to 0 bases and at J to 0 bases, leaving 0 bases not matched to a gene. CDR3 length: 14 amino acids. The CDR3 bases are TGTGCCTGGAGTGTTAGCGGGAGCACAGATACGCAGTATTTT. Its translation: CAWSVSGSTDTQYF.

V and J are TRBV2 and TRBJ1-5, with 7 bases that match TRBD1. Trimming cost V 6 bases and J 3 bases; bases outside gene matches: 5. Germline assignment: CDR1 SNHLY and CDR2 FYNNEI. The CDR3 is 14 amino acids. In DNA form, the CDR3 reads TGTGCCAGCAGAGAGGACAGGTACAATCAGCCCCAGCATTTT. It encodes CASREDRYNQPQHF. Full variable domain (rest looked up from reference TRBV2 and TRBJ1-5): EPEVTQTPSHQVTQMGQEVILRCVPISNHLYFYWYRQILGQKVEFLVSFYNNEISEKSEIFDDQFSVERPDGSNFTLKIRSTKLEDSAMYFCASREDRYNQPQHFGDGTRLSIL.

In this sample, this clone turned up a few times. This CDR3 is missing its conserved last phenylalanine or tryptophan, likely due to a read error. This specimen includes other DNA sequences encoding the same CDR3. V and J are TRBV6-1 and TRBJ1-2; D is possibly TRBD1 (5 bases). Trimming took 6 bases from V and 2 from J, leaving 16 bases between them. The CDR3 sequence is 15 residues long. Germline assignment: CDR1 MNHNS and CDR2 SASEGT. DNA of the CDR3: TGTGCCAGCAGGACCCTTAGACAGAAAAACTATGGCTACACCGTC. It codes for CASRTLRQKNYGYTV.

The chain joins TRBV6-5 to TRBJ2-3; D may be TRBD2 (6 bases). With 5 bases removed from V and 5 bases from J, the gap between germline ends came to 14 bases. Germline-derived CDR1 and CDR2 are MNHEY and SVGAGI. The CDR3 totals 14 residues. The DNA of the CDR3 is TGTGCCAGCAGTGAGGGCGGGAAGATAGATACGCAGTATTTT. Amino acids: CASSEGGKIDTQYF.

The chain carries TRBV28 and TRBJ2-5; 8 nucleotides agree with TRBD2. Germline values: CDR1 MDHEN, CDR2 SYDVKM. V shed 0 bases, J shed 6 bases, and the junction held 6 bases outside the gene matches. This CDR3 spans 15 amino acids. CDR3 loop: CASSLWAGGEQTQYF. Written as DNA, the CDR3 is TGTGCCAGCAGTTTATGGGCGGGGGGCGAACAGACCCAGTACTTC. The variable domain in full, with the rest retrieved from reference TRBV28 and TRBJ2-5, is DVKVTQSSRYLVKRTGEKVFLECVQDMDHENMFWYRQDPGLGLRLIYFSYDVKMKEKGDIPEGYSVSREKKERFSLILESASTNQTSMYLCASSLWAGGEQTQYFGPGTRLLVL.